The clone carrying this T cell receptor beta chain was seen at least ten times. Antigen unknown. The germline CDR1 and CDR2 sequences are LGHDT and YNNKEL (reference sequence). With 5 bases removed from V and 0 bases from J, the gap between germline ends came to 8 bases. The CDR3 length is 14 residues. The data originate from a study of human T cells and chemical hapten exposure. Study conclusions and caveats: Because all patients had alopecia, their immune responses might differ from healthy ones.

Time point here: patch test 2, 6 weeks after DPC sensitization. As for treatment: therapeutic diphenylcyclopropenone sensitization with weekly scalp DPC. From the RACE reads, TCRdb called clonotypes with MiXCR, one entry per CDR3 protein. The data show about 140,000 distinct CDR3 sequences, around 11% seen once. This clonotype originated in a woman in her 50s with alopecia areata. Some clones in this sample may be carry-over from other donors' samples. The chain joins TRBV3-1 to TRBJ1-5; D gene unclear. Sequencing used whole blood, obtained in connection with sensitization to the hapten diphenylcyclopropenone (DPC). The CDR3 DNA is TGTGCCAGCAGCGAGAGGGATAGCAATCAGCCCCAGCATTTT. Amino acid sequence: CASSERDSNQPQHF.